The 28 T cell receptor beta chains below all came from one sample that was sequenced in a study of Graves' ophthalmopathy and Graves' hyperthyroidism. RNA transcripts were the source from which TCR beta CDR3 regions were amplified. An initial RT-PCR round employing HTBI primers preceded a second-round multiplex PCR. TCRdb called the multiplex PCR reads again in MiXCR, with one record for every CDR3 protein. This sample has approximately 460,000 distinct CDR3 sequences, with approximately 15% found just once. The sequenced material came from blood. The receptors derive from a woman younger than 45 with Graves' ophthalmopathy.

V usage is TRBV19 and J usage is TRBJ2-5; D gene uncertain. This CDR3 spans 12 amino acids. Trimming removed 3 bases at V and 5 bases at J, with 7 bases between. Looked up from germline, CDR1 is LNHDA and CDR2 is SQIVND (reference sequence). This CDR3 reads CASSMGPETQYF. The CDR3 DNA reads as TGTGCCAGTAGTATGGGTCCGGAGACCCAGTACTTC.

This chain links TRBV30 with TRBJ2-7; tentatively, D is TRBD1 or TRBD2 (5 bases each). V was cut by 0 bases and J by 2 bases, with 14 bases left in between. This CDR3 is built from 15 residues. The germline CDR1 and CDR2 sequences are GTSNPN and SVGIG (reference sequence). CDR3 amino acids: CAWSVEGRFTYEQYF. For the CDR3, the DNA is TGTGCCTGGAGTGTAGAGGGACGGTTTACCTACGAGCAGTACTTC.

This chain connects TRBV20-1 to TRBJ1-1, with D hard to call. V was pared by 6 bases and J by 0 bases, with 5 bases between. CDR1 and CDR2 from the germline V gene are DFQATT and SNEGSKA (reference sequence). The CDR3 extends over 11 amino acids. The CDR3: CSAQLNTEAFF. The CDR3 DNA reads as TGCAGTGCGCAACTGAACACTGAAGCTTTCTTT.

This clonotype showed up many times. The V and J genes are TRBV28 and TRBJ2-7, with a possible D match to TRBD2 (6 bases). This CDR3 comprises 12 residues. Looked up from germline, CDR1 is MDHEN and CDR2 is SYDVKM. Trimming took off 9 bases at V and 2 bases at J, with 11 bases between the two ends. This chain's CDR3 is CASSWGAYEQYF. For the CDR3, the DNA is TGTGCCAGTTCGTGGGGGGCCTACGAGCAGTACTTC.

This clonotype was counted at least ten times. The chain carries TRBV7-6 and TRBJ2-7; a weak D match, TRBD2 (6 bases). Trimming shortened V by 5 bases and J by 2 bases, and 22 bases separated the two germline ends. This CDR3 comprises 17 residues. Per the germline V gene, CDR1 is SGHVS and CDR2 is FNYEAQ. CDR3 sequence reads: CASSPGPSGSMTYEQYF. The CDR3 DNA reads TGTGCCAGCAGCCCAGGGCCCTCCGGGAGCATGACCTACGAGCAGTACTTC.

Only a few counts were recorded for this clonotype. This chain uses TRBV7-2 with TRBJ2-5, with TRBD1 as a possible D gene (5 bases). The CDR3 runs 15 residues. V was cut by 4 bases and J by 1 base, with 13 bases left in between. Germline CDR1 is SGHTA and CDR2 is FQGNSA. CDR3 loop: CASSSGAGPQETQYF. The DNA of the CDR3 is TGTGCCAGCAGCTCCGGAGCAGGGCCCCAAGAGACCCAGTACTTC.

This clonotype has ten or more counts. The chain has TRBV29-1 and TRBJ2-4; D may be TRBD2 (5 bases). The CDR3 extends over 12 amino acids. The V and J ends lost 6 bases and 5 bases respectively, with 11 bases between them. CDR1 and CDR2 from the germline V gene are SQVTM and ANQGSEA. CDR3 protein: CSVEGHQNIQYF. The CDR3 DNA reads as TGCAGCGTCGAGGGCCATCAAAACATTCAGTACTTC.

The genes are TRBV28 and TRBJ2-2, with TRBD1 matching 11 bases. The CDR3 sequence is 19 residues long. From germline, CDR1 is MDHEN and CDR2 SYDVKM. V lost 1 base to trimming and J lost 4 bases; unmatched junction nucleotides: 11. CDR3 amino acids: CASSLFKGQGGIGTGELFF. Here the CDR3 DNA reads TGTGCCAGCAGTTTATTCAAGGGACAGGGGGGAATTGGCACCGGGGAGCTGTTTTTT.

This clonotype was seen at least ten times. This sequence joins TRBV6-1 and TRBJ2-5, with TRBD2 as a possible D gene (5 bases). The CDR3 has 15 residues. The germline gives CDR1 MNHNS, CDR2 SASEGT. Trimming pared 4 bases from V and 4 bases from J, leaving 16 bases between. CDR3 protein: CASSAGRVLGETQYF. CDR3 in DNA: TGTGCCAGCAGTGCCGGGCGGGTACTTGGAGAGACCCAGTACTTC.

This clonotype has a count of ten or more. The V and J genes are TRBV6-4 and TRBJ2-2; 9 bases line up with TRBD1. V shed 3 bases and J 4 bases; nucleotides not matched to a gene: 3. CDR1 is MRHNA, CDR2 SNTAGT, per germline. This CDR3 is 15 amino acids long. The CDR3 DNA reads TGTGCCAGCAGTGAACAGGGGGCCAGCACCGGGGAGCTGTTTTTT. It yields the protein CASSEQGASTGELFF.

This clonotype occurred many times. Relative to the germline gene, one junction end is altered; a read error may explain this. V gene TRBV5-1 combines with J gene TRBJ1-1; D unresolved. Looked up from germline, CDR1 is SGHRS and CDR2 is YFSETQ. The CDR3 has 17 residues. The CDR3 DNA sequence: TGCGCCAGCAGCTCAAGGATTGGGATGGGAATGAACGCTGAAGCTTTCTTT. Amino acid sequence: CASSSRIGMGMNAEAFF.

In this sample, this clonotype turned up many times. This chain joins TRBV12-3 or TRBV12-4 and TRBJ1-1; D is ambiguous. Trimming pared 1 base from V and 5 bases from J, leaving 8 bases between. This CDR3 is 13 amino acids long. For the CDR3, the DNA is TGTGCCAGCAGTTTAGACAGTTGGACTGAAGCTTTCTTT. Protein product: CASSLDSWTEAFF.

There are a few counts of this clonotype. The V call is TRBV4-1, the J call TRBJ2-5, with TRBD1 as a possible D gene (6 bases). Germline loops: CDR1 MGHRA, CDR2 YSYEKL. V was shortened by 4 bases and J by 0 bases, with 9 bases between the two germline ends. This CDR3 is 14 amino acids long. The CDR3 reads CASSLNRDQETQYF. In DNA form, the CDR3 reads TGCGCCAGCAGCCTAAACAGGGACCAAGAGACCCAGTACTTC.

This clonotype was recorded many times. This rearrangement joins TRBV30 to TRBJ2-5; D is unclear. V dropped 0 bases and J dropped 6 bases, with 5 bases sitting between them. Germline V gene sequence: CDR1 GTSNPN, CDR2 SVGIG (reference sequence). The CDR3 consists of 11 residues. The CDR3, as DNA: TGTGCCTGGAGTGTATCGCAGACCCAGTACTTC. It encodes CAWSVSQTQYF.

There are a few counts of this clonotype. The chain recombines TRBV18 with TRBJ1-2; D is unresolved. V lost 4 bases to trimming and J lost 3 bases, with 15 bases between them. Germline lookup yields CDR1 KGHSH and CDR2 LQKENI. The length of the CDR3 is 15 residues. The CDR3 protein is CASSLTAGGDYGYTF. The CDR3 DNA reads as TGTGCCAGCTCACTGACCGCGGGCGGGGACTATGGCTACACCTTC.

The rearrangement uses TRBV11-2 and TRBJ2-7; D might be TRBD1 (6 bases). The V gene lost 5 bases and the J gene lost 0 bases, with 17 bases spanning the gap. Germline V gene sequence: CDR1 SGHAT, CDR2 FQNNGV. The CDR3 is 16 residues long. The CDR3 DNA is TGTGCCAGCAGCCGTACTACAGGGATAGCCTCCTACGAGCAGTACTTC. It translates to CASSRTTGIASYEQYF.

This clonotype was recorded many times. The V call is TRBV20-1, the J call TRBJ2-5; possibly TRBD1 for D (6 bases). The V end lost 6 bases, the J end lost 4 bases, and 15 bases lay between the germline ends. CDR1 DFQATT and CDR2 SNEGSKA come from the germline V gene (reference sequence). The CDR3 covers 13 residues. In DNA, the CDR3 is TGCAGTGCCCAGGACCACAGGGTAGAGACCCAGTACTTC. This encodes CSAQDHRVETQYF.

This clonotype was seen at least ten times. The chain carries TRBV28 and TRBJ2-7; a possible D gene is TRBD2 (6 bases). The CDR3 loop spans 13 amino acids. CDR1 and CDR2 from the germline V gene are MDHEN and SYDVKM. Trimming left V 7 bases short and J 5 bases short, with 15 bases between. This CDR3 is CASNGWGVNEQYF. The CDR3 coding sequence is TGTGCCAGCAACGGGTGGGGGGTCAACGAGCAGTACTTC. The whole variable domain, remainder taken from reference TRBV28 and TRBJ2-7, is DVKVTQSSRYLVKRTGEKVFLECVQDMDHENMFWYRQDPGLGLRLIYFSYDVKMKEKGDIPEGYSVSREKKERFSLILESASTNQTSMYLCASNGWGVNEQYFGPGTRLTVT.

Concerning this clonotype itself: A junction end diverges from the germline sequence, so it may reflect a read error. The chain combines TRBV5-1 with TRBJ1-2; no clear D. The CDR3 is made up of 15 amino acids. Germline-derived CDR1 and CDR2 are SGHRS and YFSETQ. Here the CDR3 reads CASSLEGSAAYGFTF. Here the CDR3 DNA reads TGCGCCAGCAGCTTGGAAGGCTCCGCCGCTTATGGCTTCACCTTC.

At least ten counts were recorded for this clonotype. This chain connects TRBV20-1 to TRBJ1-1; TRBD1 matches at 9 bases. Germline values: CDR1 DFQATT, CDR2 SNEGSKA (reference sequence). This CDR3 contains 12 residues. The V and J ends lost 5 bases and 4 bases, in that order; junction bases with no gene match: 2. CDR3 protein: CSAQTGGTEAFF. In DNA, the CDR3 is TGCAGTGCTCAGACAGGGGGCACTGAAGCTTTCTTT.

With regard to this clonotype: A much larger clone differs from this one at a single base, so this may be a read error. The genes are TRBV12-3 or TRBV12-4 and TRBJ1-1; D unclear. The CDR3 contains 13 residues. The DNA of the CDR3 is TGTGCCAGCAGTTTACGGATGAACACTGATGCTTTCTTT. It codes for CASSLRMNTDAFF.

This clonotype was counted ten times or more. V and J are TRBV2 and TRBJ1-6; 7 nucleotides agree with TRBD1. CDR3 length: 12 residues. The ends lost 9 bases at V and 5 bases at J; junction bases unmatched: 1. From germline, CDR1 is SNHLY and CDR2 FYNNEI. CDR3 amino acids: CARGQNNSPLHF. CDR3 nucleotide sequence: TGTGCCAGGGGACAGAATAATTCACCCCTCCACTTT.

This clonotype appeared many times. V gene TRBV6-1 combines with J gene TRBJ1-5, with D possibly being TRBD1 (6 bases). The CDR3 runs to 17 residues. Trimming stripped 2 bases from V and 1 base from J, with 15 bases between. Looked up from germline, CDR1 is MNHNS and CDR2 is SASEGT. The DNA for the CDR3 is TGTGCCAGCAGTGAACAGGGGACACGGAGAAGCAATCAGCCCCAGCATTTT. It is translated as CASSEQGTRRSNQPQHF.

In this sample, this clonotype turned up many times. CDR3 nucleotide sequence: TGCAGTGCAGATATCCCCGGAACCCACACAGCTTTCTTT. It is translated as CSADIPGTHTAFF. The genes are TRBV20-1 and TRBJ1-1; D is unresolved. Trimming stripped 6 bases from V and 10 bases from J, with 21 bases between. The germline V gene has CDR1 DFQATT and CDR2 SNEGSKA (reference sequence). This CDR3 is built from 13 residues.

There are many counts of this clonotype. V gene TRBV6-2 or TRBV6-3 combines with J gene TRBJ2-5, with 10 positions matching TRBD2. The ends lost 3 bases at V and 3 bases at J; junction bases unmatched: 10. There are 17 residues in the CDR3. Germline CDR1 MNHEY, CDR2 SVGEGT. CDR3 DNA sequence: TGTGCCAGCAGTTATAGCTCCTCTAGCGGGGGAAAAGAGACCCAGTACTTC. Translated, it gives CASSYSSSSGGKETQYF.

This clonotype has a handful of counts. The V call is TRBV27, the J call TRBJ2-7, with D perhaps assigned TRBD1 or TRBD2 (5 bases each). The CDR3 has 15 residues. Trimming shortened V by 6 bases and J by 3 bases, and 18 bases separated the two germline ends. Germline V gene lookup returns CDR1 MNHEY and CDR2 SMNVEV (reference sequence). DNA of the CDR3: TGTGCCAGCAGCCGTACAGGACTGATCGACTACGAGCAGTACTTC. Its translation is CASSRTGLIDYEQYF.

The chain is built from TRBV7-3 and TRBJ2-7; the match to TRBD2 covers 7 bases. The V gene end was trimmed by 2 bases and the J gene end by 2 bases; junction bases not matched to a gene: 12. The CDR3 has 17 residues. CDR1 is SGHTA, CDR2 FQGTGA, per germline. The CDR3 sequence is CASSLEGSTSHPYEQYF. As DNA, the CDR3 is TGTGCCAGCAGCTTAGAGGGGTCGACTAGCCACCCCTACGAGCAGTACTTC.

This clonotype was recorded many times. The J gene is TRBJ2-7, the V gene TRBV19; D is unclear. V lost 4 bases and J 4 bases, leaving 14 bases between the germline ends. Germline V gene sequence: CDR1 LNHDA, CDR2 SQIVND (reference sequence). This CDR3 contains 14 residues. CDR3 region: CASSSLGHRYEQYF. The CDR3 nucleotides read TGTGCCAGTAGTAGCCTAGGGCACCGATACGAGCAGTACTTC.